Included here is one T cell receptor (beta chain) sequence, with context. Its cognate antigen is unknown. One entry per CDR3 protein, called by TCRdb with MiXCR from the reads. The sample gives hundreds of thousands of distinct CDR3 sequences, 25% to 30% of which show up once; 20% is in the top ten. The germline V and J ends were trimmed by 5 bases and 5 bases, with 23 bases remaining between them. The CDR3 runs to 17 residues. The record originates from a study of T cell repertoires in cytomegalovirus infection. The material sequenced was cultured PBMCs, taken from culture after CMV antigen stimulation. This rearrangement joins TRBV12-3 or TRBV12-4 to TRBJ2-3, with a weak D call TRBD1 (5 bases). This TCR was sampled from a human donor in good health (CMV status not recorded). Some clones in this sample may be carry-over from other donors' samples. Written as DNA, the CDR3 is TGTGCCAGCAGTCCCACAAGGGGCTTCGCATCAGAAGATACGCAGTATTTT. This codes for CASSPTRGFASEDTQYF.